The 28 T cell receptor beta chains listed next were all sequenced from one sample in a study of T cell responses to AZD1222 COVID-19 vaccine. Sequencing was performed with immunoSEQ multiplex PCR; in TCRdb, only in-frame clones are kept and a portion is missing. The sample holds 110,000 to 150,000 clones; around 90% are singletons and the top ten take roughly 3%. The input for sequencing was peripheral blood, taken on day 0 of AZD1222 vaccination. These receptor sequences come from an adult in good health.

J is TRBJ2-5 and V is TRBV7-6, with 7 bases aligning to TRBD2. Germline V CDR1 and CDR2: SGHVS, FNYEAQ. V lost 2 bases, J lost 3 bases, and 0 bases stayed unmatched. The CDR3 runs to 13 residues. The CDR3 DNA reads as TGTGCCAGCAGCTTAAGCGGGAAAGAGACCCAGTACTTC. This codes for CASSLSGKETQYF. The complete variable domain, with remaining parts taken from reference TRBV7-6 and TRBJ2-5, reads GAGVSQSPRYKVTKRGQDVALRCDPISGHVSLYWYRQALGQGPEFLTYFNYEAQQDKSGLPNDRFSAERPEGSISTLTIQRTEQRDSAMYRCASSLSGKETQYFGPGTRLLVL.

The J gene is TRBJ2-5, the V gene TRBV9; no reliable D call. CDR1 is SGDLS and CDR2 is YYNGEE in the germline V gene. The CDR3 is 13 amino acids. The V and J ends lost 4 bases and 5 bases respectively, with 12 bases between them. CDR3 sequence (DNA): TGTGCCAGCAGCCCCTACCTCCGGGAGACCCAGTACTTC. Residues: CASSPYLRETQYF.

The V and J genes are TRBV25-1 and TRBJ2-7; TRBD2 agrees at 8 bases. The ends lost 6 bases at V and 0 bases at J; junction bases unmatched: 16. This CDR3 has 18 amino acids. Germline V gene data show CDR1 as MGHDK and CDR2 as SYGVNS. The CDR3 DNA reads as TGTGCCAGCAGCGAGAGTACGGGCCTAGCGGGTATCTCCTACGAGCAGTACTTC. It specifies CASSESTGLAGISYEQYF.

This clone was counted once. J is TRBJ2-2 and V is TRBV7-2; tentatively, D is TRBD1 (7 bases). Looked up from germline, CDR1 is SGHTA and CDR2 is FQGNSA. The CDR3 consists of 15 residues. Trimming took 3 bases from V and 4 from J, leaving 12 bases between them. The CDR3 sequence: CASSLDRRGTGELFF. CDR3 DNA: TGTGCCAGCAGCTTGGACAGGAGGGGCACCGGGGAGCTGTTTTTT.

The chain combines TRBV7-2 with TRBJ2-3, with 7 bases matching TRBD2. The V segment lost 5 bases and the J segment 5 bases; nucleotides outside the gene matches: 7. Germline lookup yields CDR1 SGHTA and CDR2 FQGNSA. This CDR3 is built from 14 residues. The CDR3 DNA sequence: TGTGCCAGCAGCACTGGGACTATCAGAGATACGCAGTATTTT. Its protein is CASSTGTIRDTQYF.

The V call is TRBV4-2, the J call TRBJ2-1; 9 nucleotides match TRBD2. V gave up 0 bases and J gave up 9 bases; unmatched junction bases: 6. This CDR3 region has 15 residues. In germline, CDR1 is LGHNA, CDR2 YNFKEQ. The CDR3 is CASSQERGGSSEQFF. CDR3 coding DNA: TGTGCCAGCAGCCAAGAGCGGGGGGGTAGTTCTGAGCAGTTCTTC.

The chain's CDR3 is CASSLIPVNYGYTF. DNA of the CDR3: TGTGCCAGCAGTTTGATTCCGGTTAACTATGGCTACACCTTC. The chain is built from TRBV28 and TRBJ1-2; D unresolved. The CDR3 is made up of 14 amino acids. Trimming stripped 3 bases from V and 1 base from J, with 9 bases between. In germline, CDR1 is MDHEN, CDR2 SYDVKM.

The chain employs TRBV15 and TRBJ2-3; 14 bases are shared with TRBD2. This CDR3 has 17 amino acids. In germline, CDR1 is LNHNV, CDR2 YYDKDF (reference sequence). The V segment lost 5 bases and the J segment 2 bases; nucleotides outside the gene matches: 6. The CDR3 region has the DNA TGTGCCACCAGCTCCCGACTAGCGGGGGGGGACACAGATACGCAGTATTTT. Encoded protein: CATSSRLAGGDTDTQYF.

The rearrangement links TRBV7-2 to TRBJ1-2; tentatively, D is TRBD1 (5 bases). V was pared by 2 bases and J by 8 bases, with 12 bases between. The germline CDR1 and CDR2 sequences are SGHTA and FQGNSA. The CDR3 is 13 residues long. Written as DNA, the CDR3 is TGTGCCAGCAGCTTATCGGGGGGTGAGGGCTACACCTTC. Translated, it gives CASSLSGGEGYTF.

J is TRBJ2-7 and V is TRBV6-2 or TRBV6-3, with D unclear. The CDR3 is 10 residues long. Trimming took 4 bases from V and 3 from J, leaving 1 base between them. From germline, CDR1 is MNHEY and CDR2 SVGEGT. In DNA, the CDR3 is TGTGCCAGCAGTTTCTACGAGCAGTACTTC. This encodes CASSFYEQYF.

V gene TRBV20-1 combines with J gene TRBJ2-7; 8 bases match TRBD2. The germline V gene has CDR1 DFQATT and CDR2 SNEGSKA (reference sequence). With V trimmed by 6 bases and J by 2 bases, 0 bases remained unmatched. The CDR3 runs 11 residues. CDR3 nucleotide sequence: TGCAGTGCGCGGGGGGCCTACGAGCAGTACTTC. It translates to CSARGAYEQYF.

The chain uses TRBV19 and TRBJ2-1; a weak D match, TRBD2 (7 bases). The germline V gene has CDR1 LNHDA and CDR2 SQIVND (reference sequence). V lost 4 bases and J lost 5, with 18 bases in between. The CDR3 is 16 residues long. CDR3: CASSTPLGAGDNEQFF. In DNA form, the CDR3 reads TGTGCCAGTAGTACACCCCTGGGGGCGGGGGACAATGAGCAGTTCTTC.

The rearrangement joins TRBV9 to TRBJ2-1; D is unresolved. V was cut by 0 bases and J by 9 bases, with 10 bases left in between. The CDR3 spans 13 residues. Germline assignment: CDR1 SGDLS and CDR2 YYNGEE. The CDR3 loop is CASSVDHISEQFF. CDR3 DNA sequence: TGTGCCAGCAGCGTAGACCACATTAGTGAGCAGTTCTTC.

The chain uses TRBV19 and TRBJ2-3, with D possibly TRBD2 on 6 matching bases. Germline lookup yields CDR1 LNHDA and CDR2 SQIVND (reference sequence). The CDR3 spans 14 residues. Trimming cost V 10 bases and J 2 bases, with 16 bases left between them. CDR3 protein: CATKLALLTDTQYF. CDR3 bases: TGTGCCACAAAACTAGCTCTCCTCACAGATACGCAGTATTTT.

CDR3 sequence: CASSQDSGTNWPYTF. The CDR3 DNA reads as TGTGCCAGCAGCCAAGACAGTGGGACAAATTGGCCTTACACCTTC. This chain links TRBV3-1 (or the pseudogene TRBV3-2) with TRBJ1-2, with D possibly TRBD1 on 6 matching bases. Germline V lookup: CDR1 LGHDT, CDR2 YNNKEL (reference sequence). This CDR3 is 15 amino acids long. V lost 0 bases and J lost 11, with 19 bases in between.

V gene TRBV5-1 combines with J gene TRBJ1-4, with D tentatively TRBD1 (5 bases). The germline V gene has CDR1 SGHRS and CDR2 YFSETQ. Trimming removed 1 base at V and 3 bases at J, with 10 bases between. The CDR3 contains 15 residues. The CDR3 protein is CASSLRDSANEKLFF. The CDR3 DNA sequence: TGCGCCAGCAGCTTGAGGGACTCGGCTAATGAAAAACTGTTTTTT.

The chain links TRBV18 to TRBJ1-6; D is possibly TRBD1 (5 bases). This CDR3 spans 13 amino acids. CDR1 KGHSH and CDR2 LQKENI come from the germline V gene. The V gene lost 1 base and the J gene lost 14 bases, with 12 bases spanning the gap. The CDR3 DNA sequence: TGTGCCAGCTCACCACAGTTCGGGGGAGCCCTCCACTTT. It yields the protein CASSPQFGGALHF.

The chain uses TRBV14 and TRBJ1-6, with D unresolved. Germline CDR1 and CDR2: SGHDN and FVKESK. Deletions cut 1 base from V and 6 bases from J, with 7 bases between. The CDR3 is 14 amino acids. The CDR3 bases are TGTGCCAGCAGCCAAGGATTCTCTAATTCACCCCTCCACTTT. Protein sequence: CASSQGFSNSPLHF.

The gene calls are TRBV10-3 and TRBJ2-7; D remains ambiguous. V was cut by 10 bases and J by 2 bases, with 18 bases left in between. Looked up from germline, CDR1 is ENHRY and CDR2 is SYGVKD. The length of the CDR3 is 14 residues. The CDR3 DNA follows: TGTGCCAGCCGTCCGAGTGACGGTGCCTACGAGCAGTACTTC. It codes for CASRPSDGAYEQYF.

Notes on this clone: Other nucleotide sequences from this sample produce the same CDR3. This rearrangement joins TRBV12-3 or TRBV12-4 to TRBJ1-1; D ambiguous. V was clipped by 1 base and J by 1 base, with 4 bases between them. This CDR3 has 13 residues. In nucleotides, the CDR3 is TGTGCCAGCAGTTTAGGAGGGAACACTGAAGCTTTCTTT. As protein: CASSLGGNTEAFF.

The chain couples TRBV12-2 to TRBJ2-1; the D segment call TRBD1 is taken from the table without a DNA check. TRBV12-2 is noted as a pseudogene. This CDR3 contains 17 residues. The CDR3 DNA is TGTGCAAGTCGCTTAGGAGAGAAGAGATTACAGTACAATGAGCAGTTCTTC. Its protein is CASRLGEKRLQYNEQFF.

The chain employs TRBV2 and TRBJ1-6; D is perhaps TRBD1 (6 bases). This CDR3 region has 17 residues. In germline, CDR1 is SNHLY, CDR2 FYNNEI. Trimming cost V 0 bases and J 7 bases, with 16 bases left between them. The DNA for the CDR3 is TGTGCCAGCAGTGAAGCGTCAGGGGCTTTGCGAAATTCACCCCTCCACTTT. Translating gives CASSEASGALRNSPLHF.

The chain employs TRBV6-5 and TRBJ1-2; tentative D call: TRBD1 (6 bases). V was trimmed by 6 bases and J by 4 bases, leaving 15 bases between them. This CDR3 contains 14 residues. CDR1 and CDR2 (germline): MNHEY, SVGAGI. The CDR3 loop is CASSPEGGPYGYTF. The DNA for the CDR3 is TGTGCCAGCAGCCCCGAGGGGGGACCCTATGGCTACACCTTC.

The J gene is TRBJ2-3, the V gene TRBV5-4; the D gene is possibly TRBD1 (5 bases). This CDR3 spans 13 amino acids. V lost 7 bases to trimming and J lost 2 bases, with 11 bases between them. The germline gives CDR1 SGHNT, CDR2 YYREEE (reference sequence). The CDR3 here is CASGHLPTDTQYF. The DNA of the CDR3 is TGTGCCAGCGGACATCTTCCCACAGATACGCAGTATTTT.

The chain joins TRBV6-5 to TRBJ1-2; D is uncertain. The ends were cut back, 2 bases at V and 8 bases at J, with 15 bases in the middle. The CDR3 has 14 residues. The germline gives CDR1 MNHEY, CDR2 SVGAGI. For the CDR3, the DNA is TGTGCCAGCAGTTACCTCGATCCTGCCAGCGGCTACACCTTC. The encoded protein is CASSYLDPASGYTF.

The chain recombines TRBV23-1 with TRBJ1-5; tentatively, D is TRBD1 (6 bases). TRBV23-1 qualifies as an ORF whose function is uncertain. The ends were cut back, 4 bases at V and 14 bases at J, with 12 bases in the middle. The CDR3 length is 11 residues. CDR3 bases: TGCGCCAGCAGTCGTTTCCGGGACAAGCATTTT. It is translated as CASSRFRDKHF.

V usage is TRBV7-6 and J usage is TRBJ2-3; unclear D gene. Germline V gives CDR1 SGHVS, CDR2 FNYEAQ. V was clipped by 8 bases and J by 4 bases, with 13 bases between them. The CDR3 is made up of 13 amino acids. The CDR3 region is CASSLMGPDTQYF. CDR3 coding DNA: TGTGCCAGCTCCTTAATGGGCCCAGATACGCAGTATTTT.

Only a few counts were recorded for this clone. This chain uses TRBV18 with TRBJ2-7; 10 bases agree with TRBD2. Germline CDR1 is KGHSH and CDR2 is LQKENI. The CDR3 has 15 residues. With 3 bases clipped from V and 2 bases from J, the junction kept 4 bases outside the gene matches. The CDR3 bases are TGTGCCAGCTCACCTAGCCTAGCGGGAGCCTACGAGCAGTACTTC. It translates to CASSPSLAGAYEQYF.